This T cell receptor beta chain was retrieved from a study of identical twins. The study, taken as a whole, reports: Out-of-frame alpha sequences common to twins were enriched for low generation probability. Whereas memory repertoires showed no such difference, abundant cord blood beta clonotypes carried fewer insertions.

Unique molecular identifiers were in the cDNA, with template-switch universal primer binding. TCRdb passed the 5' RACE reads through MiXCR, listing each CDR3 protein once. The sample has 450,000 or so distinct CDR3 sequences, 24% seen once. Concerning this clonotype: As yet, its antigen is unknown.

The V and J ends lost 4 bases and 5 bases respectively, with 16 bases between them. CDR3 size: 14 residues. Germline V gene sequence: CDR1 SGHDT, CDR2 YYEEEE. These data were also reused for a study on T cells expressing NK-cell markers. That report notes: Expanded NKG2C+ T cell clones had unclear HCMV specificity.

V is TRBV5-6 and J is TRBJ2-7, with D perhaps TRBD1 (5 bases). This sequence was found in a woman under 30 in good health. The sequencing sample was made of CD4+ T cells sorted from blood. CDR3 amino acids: CASSALQGTNEQYF. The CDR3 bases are TGTGCCAGCAGCGCCTTGCAGGGTACAAACGAGCAGTACTTC.